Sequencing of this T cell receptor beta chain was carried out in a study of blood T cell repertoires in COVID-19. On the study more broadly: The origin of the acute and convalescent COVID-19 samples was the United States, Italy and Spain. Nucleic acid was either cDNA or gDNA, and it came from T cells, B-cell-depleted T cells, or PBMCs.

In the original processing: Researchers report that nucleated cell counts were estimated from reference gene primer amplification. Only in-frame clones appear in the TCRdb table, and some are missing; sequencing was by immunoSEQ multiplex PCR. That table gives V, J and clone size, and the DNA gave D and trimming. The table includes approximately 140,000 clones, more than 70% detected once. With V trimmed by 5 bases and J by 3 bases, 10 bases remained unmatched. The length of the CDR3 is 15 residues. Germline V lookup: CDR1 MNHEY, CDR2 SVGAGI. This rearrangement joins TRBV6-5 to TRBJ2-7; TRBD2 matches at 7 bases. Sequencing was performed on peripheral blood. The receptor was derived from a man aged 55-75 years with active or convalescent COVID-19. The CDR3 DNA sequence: TGTGCCAGCAGTCCCGAAGGCGGGAGAAGCTACGAGCAGTACTTC. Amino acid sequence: CASSPEGGRSYEQYF.